These 30 T cell receptor beta chains were all obtained from the same sample, sequenced in a study of blood T cell repertoires in COVID-19. Clones were read by immunoSEQ multiplex PCR, and TCRdb kept only the in-frame ones, dropping some. The repertoire holds about 430,000 clones, with around 91% as singletons. Source material: PBMCs or T cells enriched from blood (not recorded which). The receptor set was obtained from a man aged 25 to 40 who had recovered from COVID-19.

CDR3 bases: TGTGCCAGTAGTATCCGACAGGGGAAAAATGAAAAACTGTTTTTT. Translated: CASSIRQGKNEKLFF. The V gene is TRBV19, the J gene TRBJ1-4, with 8 bases aligning to TRBD1. The CDR3 consists of 15 residues. J gave up 5 bases and V 3 bases, and 5 bases lay outside the gene matches. The germline gives CDR1 LNHDA, CDR2 SQIVND (reference sequence).

The V call is TRBV6-5, the J call TRBJ2-2; the D gene is possibly TRBD2 (5 bases). The CDR3 totals 15 residues. CDR1 and CDR2 (germline): MNHEY, SVGAGI. Trimming removed 5 bases from V and 6 bases from J, with 16 bases in between. The CDR3 DNA reads TGTGCCAGCAGTCGCTCGGGGTGGCCGCCCGGGGAGCTGTTTTTT. It is translated as CASSRSGWPPGELFF.

The chain joins TRBV7-2 to TRBJ2-7; 8 nucleotides line up with TRBD2. Trimming took 5 bases from V and 3 from J; bases not matched to a gene: 12. The CDR3 is made up of 16 amino acids. Germline V lookup: CDR1 SGHTA, CDR2 FQGNSA. The CDR3 spells CASSPGSGTAYYEQYF. CDR3 nucleotides: TGTGCCAGCAGCCCGGGTAGCGGGACTGCCTACTACGAGCAGTACTTC.

This clone came up once. This rearrangement joins TRBV10-3 to TRBJ1-5; D is possibly TRBD1 (5 bases). The length of the CDR3 is 13 residues. From germline, CDR1 is ENHRY and CDR2 SYGVKD. Trimming removed 4 bases from V and 4 bases from J, with 8 bases in between. CDR3 nucleotides: TGTGCCATCAGTGGACAGTTTAATCAGCCCCAGCATTTT. This translates into CAISGQFNQPQHF.

This sequence joins TRBV6-2 or TRBV6-3 and TRBJ2-1, with TRBD2 as a possible D gene (5 bases). V shed 0 bases and J shed 2 bases, with 14 bases lying between them. Germline loops: CDR1 MNHEY, CDR2 SVGEGT. The CDR3 runs 17 residues. DNA of the CDR3: TGTGCCAGCAGTTACTCCATTATAGCGTCGCCCTACAATGAGCAGTTCTTC. Encoded protein: CASSYSIIASPYNEQFF.

The rearrangement uses TRBV11-2 and TRBJ2-1, with no clear D. Germline values: CDR1 SGHAT, CDR2 FQNNGV. The CDR3 runs to 14 residues. V was pared by 5 bases and J by 12 bases, with 20 bases between. The CDR3 sequence is CASSPAGGSIGQFF. The CDR3 nucleotides are TGTGCCAGCAGCCCCGCCGGCGGCTCGATAGGGCAGTTCTTC.

The rearrangement uses TRBV6-5 and TRBJ2-7; D is unclear. The CDR3 is 13 amino acids. From germline, CDR1 is MNHEY and CDR2 SVGAGI. V gave up 6 bases and J gave up 2 bases, with 11 bases separating them. The CDR3 protein is CASRPDIPYEQYF. CDR3 sequence (DNA): TGTGCCAGCAGGCCAGACATACCCTACGAGCAGTACTTC.

This clone was seen a handful of times. The genes are TRBV28 and TRBJ1-5; 12 positions match TRBD1. Germline V gives CDR1 MDHEN, CDR2 SYDVKM. Unmatched junction bases numbered 4, after V lost 5 bases and J lost 5 bases. The CDR3 totals 15 residues. In nucleotides, the CDR3 is TGTGCCAGCAGTAGGGGACAGGGGGCAGATCAGCCCCAGCATTTT. This translates into CASSRGQGADQPQHF.

The J gene is TRBJ2-3, the V gene TRBV6-5; TRBD1 agrees at 8 bases. Unmatched junction bases numbered 5, after V lost 3 bases and J lost 3 bases. CDR1 and CDR2 (germline): MNHEY, SVGAGI. CDR3 size: 15 residues. The CDR3 region has the DNA TGTGCCAGCAGTTATGGACAGGGATCGACAGATACGCAGTATTTT. Its protein is CASSYGQGSTDTQYF.

The gene calls are TRBV11-2 and TRBJ2-5, with 10 positions matching TRBD1. Germline CDR1 SGHAT, CDR2 FQNNGV. The V and J ends lost 1 base and 7 bases, in that order; junction bases with no gene match: 12. This CDR3 comprises 17 residues. CDR3 in DNA: TGTGCCAGCAGCTTAGCGTTCGGACAGGGGGTCTCTGGGACCCAGTACTTC. Its protein product is CASSLAFGQGVSGTQYF.

J is TRBJ2-5 and V is TRBV28; 9 bases fit TRBD1. CDR3 length equals 14 residues. The V segment lost 3 bases and the J segment 5 bases; nucleotides outside the gene matches: 4. Germline CDR1 is MDHEN and CDR2 is SYDVKM. This CDR3 reads CASSLGTGIETQYF. The CDR3, as DNA: TGTGCCAGCAGTTTGGGGACAGGGATTGAGACCCAGTACTTC. Combining the CDR3 with reference TRBV28 and TRBJ2-5 gives the whole variable domain DVKVTQSSRYLVKRTGEKVFLECVQDMDHENMFWYRQDPGLGLRLIYFSYDVKMKEKGDIPEGYSVSREKKERFSLILESASTNQTSMYLCASSLGTGIETQYFGPGTRLLVL.

The CDR3 protein is CASSQDLQGYNSPLHF. In DNA form, the CDR3 reads TGTGCCAGCAGCCAAGATTTACAGGGGTATAATTCACCCCTCCACTTT. The V and J genes are TRBV4-2 and TRBJ1-6; 7 bases align to TRBD1. J lost 4 bases, V lost 0 bases, and 3 bases had no gene match. Germline CDR1 reads LGHNA; CDR2 reads YNFKEQ. This CDR3 is 16 amino acids long.

The genes are TRBV21-1 and TRBJ2-1; TRBD2 is the table's D call and was not checked against the DNA. TRBV21-1 is described as a pseudogene. The CDR3 extends over 22 amino acids. The CDR3 DNA reads as TGTGCCAGCAGCAAAGCGCGACGTTCTGGGACTAGCGGGAGTAGGTCCTACAATGAGCAGTTCTTC. As protein: CASSKARRSGTSGSRSYNEQFF.

This clone is a singleton in its sample. The rearrangement uses TRBV19 and TRBJ1-5; tentatively, D is TRBD1 (5 bases). Trimming removed 1 base from V and 2 bases from J, with 12 bases in between. This CDR3 spans 16 amino acids. Germline CDR1 LNHDA, CDR2 SQIVND (reference sequence). Here the CDR3 reads CASSIVPGRRNQPQHF. The CDR3 nucleotides read TGTGCCAGTAGTATAGTTCCAGGGAGGCGCAATCAGCCCCAGCATTTT.

Points on this clone: Other DNA sequences within the sample encode an identical CDR3. The chain combines TRBV27 with TRBJ2-7; 14 bases are shared with TRBD2. The ends lost 6 bases at V and 2 bases at J; junction bases unmatched: 3. CDR1 is MNHEY and CDR2 is SMNVEV in the germline V gene (reference sequence). There are 15 residues in the CDR3. The CDR3 DNA reads TGTGCCAGCAGAGGACTAGCGGGAGGTACCTACGAGCAGTACTTC. Translating gives CASRGLAGGTYEQYF.

V is TRBV5-4 and J is TRBJ1-1, with a possible D match to TRBD1 (5 bases). The CDR3 runs to 15 residues. The V and J ends lost 1 base and 0 bases respectively, with 10 bases between them. In germline, CDR1 is SGHNT, CDR2 YYREEE (reference sequence). The CDR3 sequence is CASSLHGGMNTEAFF. As DNA, the CDR3 is TGTGCCAGCAGCTTGCACGGGGGGATGAACACTGAAGCTTTCTTT.

The chain recombines TRBV10-1 with TRBJ1-1, with TRBD1 matching 7 bases. Germline V gene sequence: CDR1 WNHNN, CDR2 SYGVQD (reference sequence). The CDR3 loop spans 13 amino acids. The V gene end was trimmed by 6 bases and the J gene end by 0 bases; junction bases not matched to a gene: 1. The CDR3 protein is CASRTGLNTEAFF. For the CDR3, the DNA is TGCGCCAGCAGGACAGGGTTGAACACTGAAGCTTTCTTT.

The V and J genes are TRBV5-8 and TRBJ1-5, with D maybe TRBD1 (6 bases). Trimming shortened V by 1 base and J by 6 bases, and 14 bases separated the two germline ends. This CDR3 comprises 15 residues. In germline, CDR1 is SGHTS, CDR2 YDEGEE. The CDR3 loop is CASSLFTGQGQPQHF. CDR3 coding DNA: TGTGCCAGCAGCTTGTTCACAGGGCAAGGTCAGCCCCAGCATTTT.

The V and J genes are TRBV21-1 and TRBJ2-2; the table's D gene call, TRBD2, was not cross checked with the DNA. TRBV21-1 counts as a pseudogene. The CDR3 runs 17 residues. For the CDR3, the DNA is TGTGCCAGCAGCAAAGAACCTAGCGGGAAGAACACCGGGGAGCTGTTTTTT. This gives the protein CASSKEPSGKNTGELFF.

This clone was seen just once. The CDR3 DNA reads TGTGCCAGCAGCTGGACTAGCGGGAGTAACGGGGAGCTGTTTTTT. It codes for CASSWTSGSNGELFF. The chain combines TRBV9 with TRBJ2-2; 13 bases line up with TRBD2. There are 15 residues in the CDR3. The V gene end was trimmed by 4 bases and the J gene end by 7 bases; junction bases not matched to a gene: 4. Germline V CDR1 and CDR2: SGDLS, YYNGEE.

J is TRBJ2-7 and V is TRBV27; TRBD2 agrees at 9 bases. The CDR3 contains 14 residues. V dropped 5 bases and J dropped 2; count of bases not matched to a gene: 4. Germline V gene sequence: CDR1 MNHEY, CDR2 SMNVEV (reference sequence). The CDR3 protein is CASSGTSSPYEQYF. The CDR3 nucleotides read TGTGCCAGCAGTGGGACTAGCAGCCCCTACGAGCAGTACTTC.

The rearrangement uses TRBV18 and TRBJ2-1; D gene uncertain. The ends were cut back, 0 bases at V and 2 bases at J, with 17 bases in the middle. The CDR3 covers 18 residues. The germline gives CDR1 KGHSH, CDR2 LQKENI. The chain's CDR3 is CASSPPFTASFTYNEQFF. CDR3 bases: TGTGCCAGCTCACCACCGTTCACAGCAAGTTTCACCTACAATGAGCAGTTCTTC.

V and J are TRBV5-1 and TRBJ1-4, with 7 bases identical to TRBD1. Germline lookup yields CDR1 SGHRS and CDR2 YFSETQ. The CDR3 is 14 residues long. The V segment lost 4 bases and the J segment 4 bases; nucleotides outside the gene matches: 4. CDR3 DNA: TGCGCCAGCAGCCTGGGACAGTATAATGAAAAACTGTTTTTT. It codes for CASSLGQYNEKLFF.

The chain couples TRBV30 to TRBJ1-1; D is ambiguous. This CDR3 is 11 amino acids long. The ends were cut back, 4 bases at V and 4 bases at J, with 7 bases in the middle. The germline CDR1 and CDR2 sequences are GTSNPN and SVGIG (reference sequence). As DNA, the CDR3 is TGTGCCTGGACAGGACTCACTGAAGCTTTCTTT. Translation: CAWTGLTEAFF.

In its sample, this clone was seen a few times. For the CDR3, the DNA is TGCGCCAGCAGTCAATCGATGGATCAGGGGTCCACTGAAGCTTTCTTT. It translates to CASSQSMDQGSTEAFF. The V gene is TRBV23-1, the J gene TRBJ1-1; a weak D match, TRBD1 (6 bases). TRBV23-1 is an ORF, with its function uncertain. V shed 0 bases and J shed 4 bases, with 15 bases lying between them. The CDR3 has 16 amino acids.

The J gene is TRBJ2-7, the V gene TRBV12-3 or TRBV12-4; a possible D gene is TRBD2 (5 bases). Trimming cost V 3 bases and J 2 bases, with 5 bases left between them. The CDR3 totals 12 residues. The CDR3 here is CASSLTTYEQYF. The CDR3 DNA is TGTGCCAGCAGTTTGACTACCTACGAGCAGTACTTC.

This rearrangement joins TRBV29-1 to TRBJ2-5; 8 nucleotides line up with TRBD2. CDR1 is SQVTM and CDR2 is ANQGSEA in the germline V gene. This CDR3 has 18 amino acids. With 0 bases clipped from V and 4 bases from J, the junction kept 16 bases outside the gene matches. The CDR3 DNA follows: TGCAGCGTTGAAGACTTGACTAGCGTTTTCCAAAGCGTAGAGACCCAGTACTTC. It specifies CSVEDLTSVFQSVETQYF.

The chain combines TRBV7-6 with TRBJ2-7; 10 positions agree with TRBD2. This CDR3 is 16 amino acids long. Germline CDR1 is SGHVS and CDR2 is FNYEAQ. The V gene end was trimmed by 1 base and the J gene end by 3 bases; junction bases not matched to a gene: 6. The chain's CDR3 is CASSLVASGSVYEQYF. The CDR3 DNA is TGTGCCAGCAGCTTAGTGGCTAGCGGGAGTGTCTACGAGCAGTACTTC.

The chain couples TRBV4-1 to TRBJ2-2, with TRBD2 matching 16 bases. V shed 4 bases and J 5 bases; nucleotides not matched to a gene: 10. The CDR3 is 19 residues long. Germline V CDR1 and CDR2: MGHRA, YSYEKL. The CDR3 sequence: CASSREGTSGRAGTGELFF. DNA of the CDR3: TGCGCCAGCAGCCGAGAGGGGACTAGCGGGAGGGCAGGGACCGGGGAGCTGTTTTTT.

This chain uses TRBV5-5 with TRBJ2-7, with 13 bases aligning to TRBD2. The CDR3 covers 19 residues. Germline V gene sequence: CDR1 SGHKS, CDR2 YYEKEE (reference sequence). V lost 4 bases, J lost 2 bases, and 15 bases stayed unmatched. As DNA, the CDR3 is TGTGCCAGCAGCCCGGAGGGGAAGTTCGGGACTAGCGGGACCTACGAGCAGTACTTC. This translates into CASSPEGKFGTSGTYEQYF.